The entry below describes one TCR beta chain. Its antigen is as yet unknown. cDNA libraries for TCR beta contained unique molecular identifiers. Via MiXCR, TCRdb re-called the PCR reads, giving one row per CDR3 protein. The sample holds roughly 200,000 distinct CDR3 sequences; 29% are singletons and the top ten take 3% to 4%. The data originate from a study of post-analysis software for immune sequencing data. General study findings and limits: Relative to controls, patients had about 5 TRBV segments at higher frequency, with TRBV5-6, TRBV5-1 and TRBV20-1 among these.

The length of the CDR3 is 13 residues. CDR1 and CDR2 (germline): SGHAT, FQDESV (reference sequence). Trimming shortened V by 5 bases and J by 3 bases, and 8 bases separated the two germline ends. This receptor was taken from a girl aged 2 to 17 with multiple sclerosis. The material sequenced was blood. The rearrangement uses TRBV11-1 and TRBJ1-5, with unresolved D. CDR3 region: CASSRVYNQPQHF. The CDR3 DNA reads TGTGCCAGCAGCCGGGTGTACAATCAGCCCCAGCATTTT. Complete variable domain (other parts from reference TRBV11-1 and TRBJ1-5): EAEVAQSPRYKITEKSQAVAFWCDPISGHATLYWYRQILGQGPELLVQFQDESVVDDSQLPKDRFSAERLKGVDSTLKIQPAELGDSAMYLCASSRVYNQPQHFGDGTRLSIL.